The rows below give T cell receptor beta chains drawn from one sample of a study of response to subunit inactivated influenza vaccine. TCRdb re-analysed the RT-PCR reads in MiXCR, keeping a single row per CDR3 protein. The sample records fewer than 800,000 distinct CDR3 sequences, 15% to 17% being singletons. Sequencing used PBMCs from blood, obtained approximately 12 days after vaccination. These receptors all come from a man aged 45-65 years who received an inactivated influenza vaccine. CDR3s include the opening cysteine and the closing phenylalanine or tryptophan. D genes are given only for firm matches. Size is omitted from some rows. Given values are once, few, many or a class for expanded clones.

j_gene,v_gene,abundance,d_gene,CDR3aa,CDR3nt
TRBJ2-5,TRBV2,once,-,CASSEESTGQETQYF,TGTGCCAGCAGTGAAGAGTCGACAGGCCAAGAGACCCAGTACTTC
TRBJ2-7,TRBV6-1,-,TRBD2,CASKPPGGGEQYF,TGTGCCAGCAAACCGCCGGGAGGTGGTGAGCAGTACTTC
TRBJ2-1,TRBV9,-,-,CASSAGLAAPFF,TGTGCCAGCAGCGCGGGACTCGCCGCCCCGTTCTTC
TRBJ2-7,TRBV7-6,few,-,CASSLGGGWGEQYF,TGTGCCAGCAGCTTAGGGGGTGGTTGGGGGGAGCAGTACTTC
TRBJ1-2,TRBV4-2,-,-,CASSQVPGFMGYTF,TGTGCCAGCAGCCAAGTACCGGGATTTATGGGCTACACCTTC
TRBJ1-2,TRBV29-1,few,TRBD1,CSVGQGQVGYGYTF,TGCAGCGTAGGACAGGGGCAGGTTGGCTATGGCTACACCTTC
TRBJ2-6,TRBV7-8,-,-,CASSLLRVGANVLTF,TGTGCCAGCAGCTTACTAAGGGTTGGGGCCAACGTCCTGACTTTC
TRBJ2-1,TRBV6-2/TRBV6-3,few,TRBD2,CASRLNSGVYNEQFF,TGTGCCAGCAGACTTAATAGCGGGGTATACAATGAGCAGTTCTTC
TRBJ2-7,TRBV10-3,-,TRBD2,CAIRGTSGGYEQYF,TGTGCCATCAGAGGGACTAGCGGGGGGTACGAGCAGTACTTC
TRBJ1-1,TRBV7-9,few,TRBD1,CASSFLQGGGTEAFF,TGTGCCAGCAGCTTCCTACAGGGGGGCGGCACTGAAGCTTTCTTT
TRBJ1-2,TRBV28,-,-,CASSLEGGGYNYGYTF,TGTGCCAGCAGCTTGGAAGGAGGGGGGTATAACTATGGCTACACCTTC
TRBJ1-2,TRBV20-1,-,TRBD1,CSARPTGGTDGYTF,TGCAGTGCTAGACCGACAGGGGGAACGGATGGCTACACCTTC
TRBJ2-2,TRBV11-2,few,-,CASSLLYSNTGELFF,TGTGCCAGCAGCTTACTTTACAGCAACACCGGGGAGCTGTTTTTT
TRBJ2-7,TRBV21-1,-,-,CASSKDRHQIYEQYF,TGTGCCAGCAGCAAGGACCGGCATCAAATCTACGAGCAGTACTTC
TRBJ1-6,TRBV6-1,-,-,CASSEGQQDSPLHF,TGTGCCAGCAGTGAAGGACAGCAGGATTCACCCCTCCACTTT
TRBJ2-7,TRBV6-5,few,-,CASSYFSTRGGPYEQYF,TGTGCCAGCAGTTACTTCTCAACAAGGGGAGGACCCTACGAGCAGTACTTC
TRBJ2-1,TRBV7-3,few,-,CASSLNPDLSYNEQFF,TGTGCCAGCAGCTTAAATCCGGACCTCTCCTACAATGAGCAGTTCTTC
TRBJ2-7,TRBV4-3,-,-,CASSQDRADTYEQYF,TGCGCCAGCAGCCAAGACCGGGCGGATACCTACGAGCAGTACTTC
TRBJ1-1,TRBV10-3,-,-,CAISESGGPSEAFF,TGTGCCATCAGTGAGTCTGGGGGGCCCTCAGAAGCTTTCTTT
TRBJ2-2,TRBV7-6,-,TRBD2,CASGTSGAPGELFF,TGTGCCAGCGGGACTAGCGGGGCTCCCGGGGAGCTGTTTTTT
TRBJ2-7,TRBV6-2/TRBV6-3,few,-,CASRNLQSYEQYF,TGTGCCAGCAGGAACCTTCAATCCTACGAGCAGTACTTC
TRBJ1-1,TRBV29-1,few,TRBD1,CSVSRTGTNTEAFF,TGCAGCGTTTCCCGGACAGGGACCAACACTGAAGCTTTCTTT
TRBJ2-2,TRBV7-2,-,-,CASKKVGADTGELFF,TGTGCCAGCAAAAAGGTTGGGGCGGACACCGGGGAGCTGTTTTTT
TRBJ2-1,TRBV29-1,many,-,CSVEAALSVEQFF,TGCAGCGTTGAAGCCGCCCTGTCAGTAGAGCAGTTCTTC
TRBJ2-7,TRBV4-1,-,TRBD1,CASSQGALDRVEYF,TGCGCCAGCAGCCAAGGGGCTTTAGACAGGGTGGAGTACTTC
TRBJ1-5,TRBV20-1,few,-,CSARGGGIQPQHF,TGCAGTGCTAGAGGAGGCGGGATCCAGCCCCAGCATTTT
TRBJ2-5,TRBV20-1,many,TRBD2,CSARTLAGGATQYF,TGCAGTGCTAGAACACTAGCGGGAGGGGCGACCCAGTACTTC
TRBJ2-7,TRBV7-2,few,-,CASSPKTSRGEQYF,TGTGCCAGCAGCCCGAAGACTAGTCGGGGTGAGCAGTACTTC
TRBJ1-6,TRBV20-1,few,TRBD1,CSARDRGPNSPLHF,TGCAGTGCACGGGACAGGGGGCCAAATTCACCCCTCCACTTT
TRBJ2-1,TRBV5-1,many,TRBD2,CASSFLAGGGNEQFF,TGCGCCAGCAGCTTTTTGGCGGGAGGGGGCAATGAGCAGTTCTTC
TRBJ2-7,TRBV12-3/TRBV12-4,few,-,CASSLLLAGEQYF,TGTGCCAGCAGTTTACTACTTGCTGGCGAGCAGTACTTC
TRBJ2-1,TRBV3-1,few,TRBD2,CASSQEEVAGYNEQFF,TGTGCCAGCAGCCAAGAGGAGGTAGCGGGGTACAATGAGCAGTTCTTC
TRBJ2-7,TRBV20-1,few,TRBD2,CSARDPGRTSGGEQYF,TGCAGTGCTAGAGACCCCGGTAGGACTAGCGGGGGCGAGCAGTACTTC
TRBJ1-1,TRBV12-3/TRBV12-4,-,-,CASKNRGETEAFF,TGTGCCAGCAAGAACCGGGGTGAGACTGAAGCTTTCTTT
TRBJ2-7,TRBV5-1,-,-,CASSLGGFRDEQYF,TGCGCCAGCAGCTTGGGGGGGTTTAGGGACGAGCAGTACTTC
TRBJ1-2,TRBV20-1,few,TRBD1,CGASPGTGGHYGYTF,TGCGGTGCAAGCCCCGGGACAGGGGGCCACTATGGCTACACCTTC
TRBJ2-3,TRBV10-3,-,TRBD2,CAISELAGGRGTDTQYF,TGTGCCATCAGTGAGTTAGCGGGAGGCCGAGGCACAGATACGCAGTATTTT
TRBJ2-1,TRBV27,-,-,CASSSSTQGSVQFF,TGTGCCAGCAGTTCCTCCACCCAGGGTAGCGTGCAGTTCTTC
TRBJ1-3,TRBV6-5,few,-,CASSYSRWATGNTIYF,TGTGCCAGCAGTTACTCGAGGTGGGCAACTGGAAACACCATATATTTT
TRBJ1-1,TRBV20-1,-,-,CSASGEINTEAFF,TGCAGTGCTAGTGGGGAGATCAACACTGAAGCTTTCTTT
TRBJ2-5,TRBV29-1,few,-,CSVNLDRGETQYF,TGCAGCGTCAACTTGGACCGGGGAGAGACCCAGTACTTC
TRBJ2-7,TRBV14,-,-,CASSQANLGEQYF,TGTGCCAGCAGCCAAGCTAACCTAGGCGAGCAGTACTTC
TRBJ1-5,TRBV12-3/TRBV12-4,-,-,CASRKGGVIEQPQHF,TGTGCCAGCAGAAAAGGGGGGGTAATTGAGCAGCCCCAGCATTTT
TRBJ2-7,TRBV20-1,-,TRBD2,CSAASRRGGSYEQYF,TGCAGTGCCGCCTCAAGACGGGGGGGCTCCTACGAGCAGTACTTC
TRBJ2-7,TRBV20-1,-,TRBD2,CSAGSGSGSYEQYF,TGCAGTGCCGGTTCTGGTAGCGGGAGCTACGAGCAGTACTTC
TRBJ2-5,TRBV6-6,few,TRBD2,CAIRSGSSAQYF,TGTGCCATCCGTAGCGGGTCCTCGGCCCAGTACTTC